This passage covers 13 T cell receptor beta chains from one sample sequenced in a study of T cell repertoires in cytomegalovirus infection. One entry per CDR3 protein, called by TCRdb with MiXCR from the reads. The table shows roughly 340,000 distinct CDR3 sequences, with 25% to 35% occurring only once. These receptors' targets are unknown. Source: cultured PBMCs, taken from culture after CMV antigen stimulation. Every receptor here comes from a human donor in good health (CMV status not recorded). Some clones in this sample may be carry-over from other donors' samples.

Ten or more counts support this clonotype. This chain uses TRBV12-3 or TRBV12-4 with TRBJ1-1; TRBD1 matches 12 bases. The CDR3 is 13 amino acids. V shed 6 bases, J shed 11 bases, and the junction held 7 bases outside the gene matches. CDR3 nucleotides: TGTGCCAGCAGGGGACAGGGGGCTCTTGCGGCTTTCTTT. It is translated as CASRGQGALAAFF.

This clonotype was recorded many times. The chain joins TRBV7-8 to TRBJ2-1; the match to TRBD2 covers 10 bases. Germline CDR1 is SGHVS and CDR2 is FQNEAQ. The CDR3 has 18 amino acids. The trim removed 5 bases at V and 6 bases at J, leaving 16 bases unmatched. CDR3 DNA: TGTGCCAGCAGCCCCCACCTAGCGGGAGTCAAATCCCCCAATGAGCAGTTCTTC. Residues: CASSPHLAGVKSPNEQFF.

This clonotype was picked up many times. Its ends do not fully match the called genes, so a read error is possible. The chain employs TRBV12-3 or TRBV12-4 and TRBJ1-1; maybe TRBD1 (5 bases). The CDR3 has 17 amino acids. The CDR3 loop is CASSLAVGRLPNNEAFF. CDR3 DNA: TGTGCCAGCAGTTTAGCGGTGGGGCGCCTCCCCAACAATGAAGCTTTCTTT.

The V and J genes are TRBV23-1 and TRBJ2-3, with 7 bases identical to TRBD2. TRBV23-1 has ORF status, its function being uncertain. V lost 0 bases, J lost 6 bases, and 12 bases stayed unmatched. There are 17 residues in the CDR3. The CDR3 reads CASSQSGRDCGLDTQYF. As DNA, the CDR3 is TGCGCCAGCAGTCAATCTGGGAGGGATTGTGGGCTGGATACGCAGTATTTT.

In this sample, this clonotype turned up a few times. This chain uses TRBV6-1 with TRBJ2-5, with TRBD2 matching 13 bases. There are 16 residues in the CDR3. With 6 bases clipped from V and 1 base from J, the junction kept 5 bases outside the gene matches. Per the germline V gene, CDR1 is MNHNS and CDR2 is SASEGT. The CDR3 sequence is CASSGLAGVVQETQYF. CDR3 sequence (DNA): TGTGCCAGCAGCGGACTAGCGGGGGTGGTCCAAGAGACCCAGTACTTC.

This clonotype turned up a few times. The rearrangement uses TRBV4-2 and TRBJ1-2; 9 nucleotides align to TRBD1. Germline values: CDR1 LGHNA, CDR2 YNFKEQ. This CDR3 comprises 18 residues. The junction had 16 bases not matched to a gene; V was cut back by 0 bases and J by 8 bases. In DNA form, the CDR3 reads TGTGCCAGCAGCCAAGATCGCAACGACTGGGACAGGGCTTGGGGCTACACCTTC. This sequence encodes CASSQDRNDWDRAWGYTF.

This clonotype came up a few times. Here the CDR3 reads CASSPGQWGDTQYF. DNA of the CDR3: TGTGCCAGCAGCCCGGGCCAGTGGGGCGATACGCAGTATTTT. V and J are TRBV7-9 and TRBJ2-3; possibly TRBD1 for D (5 bases). This CDR3 comprises 14 residues. The V gene's germline CDR1 is SEHNR and CDR2 FQNEAQ (reference sequence). Deletions cut 5 bases from V and 6 bases from J, with 15 bases between.

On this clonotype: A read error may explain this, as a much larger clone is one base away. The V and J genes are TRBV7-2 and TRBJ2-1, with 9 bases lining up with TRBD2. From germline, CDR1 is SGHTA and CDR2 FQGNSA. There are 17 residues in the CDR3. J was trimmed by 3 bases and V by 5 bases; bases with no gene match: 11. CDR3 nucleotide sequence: TGTGCCAGCAGCCACGGGGGAGAGACTAGCGGCTACAATGAGCAGTTCTTC. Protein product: CASSHGGETSGYNEQFF.

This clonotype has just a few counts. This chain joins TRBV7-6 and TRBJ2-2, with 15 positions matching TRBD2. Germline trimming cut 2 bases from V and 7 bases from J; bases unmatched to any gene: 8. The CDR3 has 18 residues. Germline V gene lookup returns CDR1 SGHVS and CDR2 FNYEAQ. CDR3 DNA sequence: TGTGCCAGCAGCTTAAGGACTAGCGGGGGGGCCTCTGGCGGGGAGCTGTTTTTT. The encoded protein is CASSLRTSGGASGGELFF.

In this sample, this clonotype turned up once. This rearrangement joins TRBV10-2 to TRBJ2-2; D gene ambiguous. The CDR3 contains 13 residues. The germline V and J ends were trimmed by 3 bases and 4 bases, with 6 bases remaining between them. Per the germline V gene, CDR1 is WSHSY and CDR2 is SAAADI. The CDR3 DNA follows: TGCGCCAGCAGTGACCGGAGCACCGGGGAGCTGTTTTTT. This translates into CASSDRSTGELFF.

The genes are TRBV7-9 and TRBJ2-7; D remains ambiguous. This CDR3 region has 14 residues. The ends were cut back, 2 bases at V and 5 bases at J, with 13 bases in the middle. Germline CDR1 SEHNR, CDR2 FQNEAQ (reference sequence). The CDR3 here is CASSLQVPPDEQYF. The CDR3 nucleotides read TGTGCCAGCAGCTTACAGGTCCCCCCGGACGAGCAGTACTTC.

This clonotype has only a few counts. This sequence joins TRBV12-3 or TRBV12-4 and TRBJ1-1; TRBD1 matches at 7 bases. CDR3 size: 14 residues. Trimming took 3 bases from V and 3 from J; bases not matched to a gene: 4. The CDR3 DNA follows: TGTGCCAGCAGTTTTCAGGGGGTGCACACTGAAGCTTTCTTT. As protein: CASSFQGVHTEAFF.

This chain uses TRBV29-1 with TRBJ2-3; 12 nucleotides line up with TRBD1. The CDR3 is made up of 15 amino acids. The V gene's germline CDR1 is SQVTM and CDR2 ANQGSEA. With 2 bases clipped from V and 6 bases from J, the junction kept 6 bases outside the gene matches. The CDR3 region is CSVEWGQGALDTQYF. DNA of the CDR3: TGCAGCGTTGAATGGGGACAGGGGGCATTGGATACGCAGTATTTT.